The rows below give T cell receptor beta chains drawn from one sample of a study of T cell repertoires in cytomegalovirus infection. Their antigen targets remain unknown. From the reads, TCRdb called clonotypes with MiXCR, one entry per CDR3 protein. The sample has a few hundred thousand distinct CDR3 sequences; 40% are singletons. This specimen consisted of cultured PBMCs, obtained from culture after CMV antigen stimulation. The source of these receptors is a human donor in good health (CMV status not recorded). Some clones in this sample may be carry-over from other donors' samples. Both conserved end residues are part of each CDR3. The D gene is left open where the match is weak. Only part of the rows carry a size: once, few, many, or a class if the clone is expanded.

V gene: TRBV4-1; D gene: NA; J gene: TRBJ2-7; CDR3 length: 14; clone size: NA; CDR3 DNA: TGCGCCAGCACCCCAACAGCGACCTCCTACGAGCAGTACTTC; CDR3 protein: CASTPTATSYEQYF
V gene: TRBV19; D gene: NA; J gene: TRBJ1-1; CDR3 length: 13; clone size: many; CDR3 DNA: TGTGCCAGTAGTATAGGACGTGCGGGCCATACTTTCTTT; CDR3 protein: CASSIGRAGHTFF
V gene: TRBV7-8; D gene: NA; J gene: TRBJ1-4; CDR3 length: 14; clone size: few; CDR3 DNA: TGTGCCAGCAGAGGGAGACCCTCTGATGAAAAACTGTTTTTT; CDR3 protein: CASRGRPSDEKLFF
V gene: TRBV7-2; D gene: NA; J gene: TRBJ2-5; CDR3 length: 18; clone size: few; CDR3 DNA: TGTGCCAGCAGCGCCGCGCTCCAGGAGTCCCTTTTTCAAGAGACCCAGTACTTC; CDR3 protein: CASSAALQESLFQETQYF
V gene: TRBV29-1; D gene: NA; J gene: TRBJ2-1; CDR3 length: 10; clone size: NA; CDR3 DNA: TGCAGCGTTGAAGCCAATGAGCAGTTCTTC; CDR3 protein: CSVEANEQFF
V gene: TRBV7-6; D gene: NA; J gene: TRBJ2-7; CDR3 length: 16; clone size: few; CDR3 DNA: TGTGCCAGCAAACCCGAGGGAGGGACAGGTCCCTACGAGCAGTACTTC; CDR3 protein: CASKPEGGTGPYEQYF
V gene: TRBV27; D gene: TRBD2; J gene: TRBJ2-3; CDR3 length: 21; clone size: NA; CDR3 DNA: TGTGCCAGCAGACCACGGCGGACTAGCGGGCCTGCTGCAGGGATCACAGATACGCAGTATTTT; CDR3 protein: CASRPRRTSGPAAGITDTQYF
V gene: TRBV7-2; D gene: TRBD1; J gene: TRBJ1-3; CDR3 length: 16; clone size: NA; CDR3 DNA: TGTGCCAGCAGCCAGGGGGCAGCCCCTGGGGAAAACACCATATATTTT; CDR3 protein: CASSQGAAPGENTIYF
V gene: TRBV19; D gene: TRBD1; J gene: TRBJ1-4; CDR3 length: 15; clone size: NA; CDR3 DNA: TGTGCCAGTAGTACTGGACAGGGGAAAGGAAGCAAACTGTTTTTT; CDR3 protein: CASSTGQGKGSKLFF
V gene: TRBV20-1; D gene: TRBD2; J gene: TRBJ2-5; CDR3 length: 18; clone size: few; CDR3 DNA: TGCAGTGCTAGAATTCCTAGCGGGGGCTCACTGGACCAAGAGACCCAGTACTTC; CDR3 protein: CSARIPSGGSLDQETQYF
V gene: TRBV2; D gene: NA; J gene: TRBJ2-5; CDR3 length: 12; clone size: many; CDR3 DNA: TGTGCCAGCTCCCCATCCCAAGAGACCCAGTACTTC; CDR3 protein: CASSPSQETQYF
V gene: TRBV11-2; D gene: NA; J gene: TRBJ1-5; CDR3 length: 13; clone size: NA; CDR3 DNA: TGTGCCAGCAGCTTAGGGGCGGCTCAGCCCCAGCATTTT; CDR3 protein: CASSLGAAQPQHF
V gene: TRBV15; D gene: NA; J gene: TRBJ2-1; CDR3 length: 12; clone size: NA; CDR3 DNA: TGTGCCACCAGCAGACCTTACAATGAGCAGTTCTTC; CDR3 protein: CATSRPYNEQFF
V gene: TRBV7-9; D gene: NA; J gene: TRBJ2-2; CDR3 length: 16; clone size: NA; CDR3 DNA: TGTGCCAGCAGCCGGACCCCGACCCCGAACACCGGGGAGCTGTTTTTT; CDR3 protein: CASSRTPTPNTGELFF
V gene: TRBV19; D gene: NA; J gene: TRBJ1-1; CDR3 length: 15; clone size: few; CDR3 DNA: TGTGCCAGTAGTATGGCTTATGGGGCAGGTACTGAAGCTTTCTTT; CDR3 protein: CASSMAYGAGTEAFF
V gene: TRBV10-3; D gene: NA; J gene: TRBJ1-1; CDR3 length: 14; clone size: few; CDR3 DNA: TGTGCCATCAGTGAGTCGCGCTGGGACACTGAAGCTTTCTTT; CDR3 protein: CAISESRWDTEAFF
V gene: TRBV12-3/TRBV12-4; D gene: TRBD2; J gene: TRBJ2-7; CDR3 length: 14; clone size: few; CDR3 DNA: TGTGCCAGCACACTAGCGGGAGCCATGTCCGAGCAGTACTTC; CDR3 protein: CASTLAGAMSEQYF
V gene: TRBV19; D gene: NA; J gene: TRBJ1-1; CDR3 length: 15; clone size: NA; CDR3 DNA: TGTGCCAGTAGTACCCCCGGGGGAGTCGGCACTGAAGCTTTCTTT; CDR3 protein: CASSTPGGVGTEAFF
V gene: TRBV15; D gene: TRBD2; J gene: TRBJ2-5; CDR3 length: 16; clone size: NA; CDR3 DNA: TGTGCCACCAGCACCTTCCGACTAGCGGGACAGGAGACCCAGTACTTC; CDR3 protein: CATSTFRLAGQETQYF
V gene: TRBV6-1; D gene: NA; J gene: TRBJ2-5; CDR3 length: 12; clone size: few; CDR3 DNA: TGTGCCAGCAGTGAAGAAGGAGAGACCCAGTACTTC; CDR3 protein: CASSEEGETQYF
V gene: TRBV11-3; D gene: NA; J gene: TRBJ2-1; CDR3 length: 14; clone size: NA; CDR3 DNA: TGTGCCAGCAAAGATAGGGGATCTACGGGGGAGCAGTTCTTC; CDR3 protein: CASKDRGSTGEQFF
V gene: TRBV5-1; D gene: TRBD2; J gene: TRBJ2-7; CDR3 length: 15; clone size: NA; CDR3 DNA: TGCGCCAGCAGCTGGGGGACTAGCAGAGACTACGAGCAGTACTTC; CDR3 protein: CASSWGTSRDYEQYF
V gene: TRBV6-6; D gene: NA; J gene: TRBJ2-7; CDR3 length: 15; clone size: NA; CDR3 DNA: TGTGCCAGCAGTTACCCCCAGGGGGGGATCTACGAGCAGTACTTC; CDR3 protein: CASSYPQGGIYEQYF
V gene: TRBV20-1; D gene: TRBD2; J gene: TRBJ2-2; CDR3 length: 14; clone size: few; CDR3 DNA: TGCAGTGCTGGAGCGGGAGGGAACACCGGGGAGCTGTTTTTT; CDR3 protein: CSAGAGGNTGELFF
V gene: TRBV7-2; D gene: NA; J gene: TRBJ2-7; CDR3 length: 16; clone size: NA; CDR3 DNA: TGTGCCAGCAGCCCCCGGACGGGAGCCCTCTCCTACGAGCAGTACTTC; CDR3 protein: CASSPRTGALSYEQYF
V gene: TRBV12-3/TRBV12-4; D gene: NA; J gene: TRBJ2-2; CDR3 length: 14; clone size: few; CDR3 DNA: TGTGCCAGCACCCGGAGAGGGGTCAACGGGGAGCTGTTTTTT; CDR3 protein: CASTRRGVNGELFF
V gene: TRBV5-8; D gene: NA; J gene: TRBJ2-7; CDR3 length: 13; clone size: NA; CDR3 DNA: TGTGCCAGCACCAGGGGCAGTCTTTACGAGCAGTACTTC; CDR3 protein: CASTRGSLYEQYF
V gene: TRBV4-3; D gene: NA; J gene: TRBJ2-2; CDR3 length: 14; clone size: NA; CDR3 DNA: TGCGCCAGCAGCCAAGATCGGCTCTCCGGGGAGCTGTTTTTT; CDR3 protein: CASSQDRLSGELFF
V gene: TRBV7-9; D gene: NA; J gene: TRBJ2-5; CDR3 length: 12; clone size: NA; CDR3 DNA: TGTGCCAGCAGCTTAGATAAGGAGACCCAGTACTTC; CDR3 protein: CASSLDKETQYF
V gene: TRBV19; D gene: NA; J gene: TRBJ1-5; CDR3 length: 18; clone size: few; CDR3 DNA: TGTGCCAGTAGTGCCGGGGGGGGAGGGCGAAGAGGCAATCAGCCCCAGCATTTT; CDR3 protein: CASSAGGGGRRGNQPQHF
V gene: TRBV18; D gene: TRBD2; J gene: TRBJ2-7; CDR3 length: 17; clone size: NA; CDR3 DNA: TGTGCCAGCTCACCACCGACTAGCGGGCGAAGCTCCTACGAGCAGTACTTC; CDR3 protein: CASSPPTSGRSSYEQYF
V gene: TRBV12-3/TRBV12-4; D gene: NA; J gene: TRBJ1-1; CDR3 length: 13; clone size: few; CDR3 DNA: TGTGCCAGCAGTTTGAACGGGGCCACTGAAGCTTTCTTT; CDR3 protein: CASSLNGATEAFF
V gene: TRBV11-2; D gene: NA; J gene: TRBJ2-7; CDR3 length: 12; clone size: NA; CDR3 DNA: TGTGCCAGCAGCTTTTCAGGGTATCAGCAGTACTTC; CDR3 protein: CASSFSGYQQYF
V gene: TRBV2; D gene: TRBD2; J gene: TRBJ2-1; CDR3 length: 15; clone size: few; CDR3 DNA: TGTGCCAGCAGCCCAGAGACTAGCGGTTACAATGAGCAGTTCTTC; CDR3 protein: CASSPETSGYNEQFF